The 5 T cell receptor beta chains reported below all come from one sample, sequenced in a study of early T cells in non-severe SARS-CoV-2 infection. TCRdb redid the calling of the 5' RACE reads with MiXCR, one entry per CDR3 protein. The sample has around 44,000 distinct CDR3 sequences, about 9.8% seen once; the top ten hold about 8.3%. Source material: whole blood. The origin of the receptors is an adult who was a healthcare worker with PCR-confirmed SARS-CoV-2 infection or an uninfected control (not recorded which).

This clonotype was seen a few times. The rearrangement uses TRBV7-9 and TRBJ2-7; 9 bases map to TRBD1. This CDR3 has 16 residues. Trimming removed 1 base from V and 3 bases from J; junction bases left unmatched: 7. The germline CDR1 and CDR2 sequences are SEHNR and FQNEAQ (reference sequence). CDR3 in amino acids: CASSLDEGQGFYEQYF. The CDR3 DNA reads as TGTGCCAGCAGCTTAGACGAGGGACAGGGTTTCTACGAGCAGTACTTC.

The chain has TRBV7-9 and TRBJ2-7, with D tentatively TRBD1 or TRBD2 (5 bases each). V was pared by 4 bases and J by 4 bases, with 14 bases between. Germline V lookup: CDR1 SEHNR, CDR2 FQNEAQ (reference sequence). This CDR3 is built from 14 residues. The CDR3 here is CASSSFRDAYEQYF. In nucleotides, the CDR3 is TGTGCCAGCAGCTCGTTCAGGGACGCGTACGAGCAGTACTTC.

The chain links TRBV5-1 to TRBJ1-6, with TRBD1 identical over 7 bases. CDR1 SGHRS and CDR2 YFSETQ come from the germline V gene. With 7 bases clipped from V and 7 bases from J, the junction kept 2 bases outside the gene matches. The CDR3 loop spans 12 amino acids. This CDR3 reads CASRQGNSPLHF. In DNA, the CDR3 is TGCGCCAGCCGACAGGGCAATTCACCCCTCCACTTT.

There are many counts of this clonotype. The chain is built from TRBV4-2 and TRBJ2-3, with a tentative D call TRBD2 (5 bases). Trimming took off 4 bases at V and 3 bases at J, with 14 bases between the two ends. The CDR3 is 15 amino acids. Germline-derived CDR1 and CDR2 are LGHNA and YNFKEQ. CDR3 bases: TGTGCCAGCAGCCGCGGGTTCGAATCGACAGATACGCAGTATTTT. Amino acids: CASSRGFESTDTQYF.

The rearrangement uses TRBV7-9 and TRBJ2-5; weak D call: TRBD1 (5 bases). Trimming took off 1 base at V and 3 bases at J, with 6 bases between the two ends. Germline loops: CDR1 SEHNR, CDR2 FQNEAQ (reference sequence). This CDR3 region has 13 residues. The CDR3 DNA reads TGTGCCAGCAGCTTAGTCAGGGAAGAGACCCAGTACTTC. Protein sequence: CASSLVREETQYF.